Detailed here is one TCR beta chain. The antigen remains undetermined. The data stem from a study of post-analysis software for immune sequencing data. In the study overall: The disease courses covered relapsing-remitting, secondary progressive and progressive-relapsing multiple sclerosis.

The TCR beta cDNA libraries carried unique molecular identifiers. MiXCR, applied by TCRdb to the PCR reads, yields one record per CDR3 protein. This sample carries fewer than 700,000 distinct CDR3 sequences, roughly 45% of them seen once, and the ten largest clones take around 1.7%. Overall study results and limits: About 5 TRBV segments (TRBV5-6, TRBV5-1 and TRBV20-1 among them) occurred more frequently in patients than in controls. Significantly decreased normalized Chao1 diversity was recorded for multiple sclerosis patients relative to controls. The F measure placed samples prepared in the same batch into strongly shared clusters.

V lost 9 bases to trimming and J lost 0 bases, with 9 bases between them. The CDR3 contains 13 residues. Germline V gene lookup returns CDR1 LNHDA and CDR2 SQIVND (reference sequence). The sample was blood. This receptor was taken from a girl between 10 and 17 years old with multiple sclerosis. The rearrangement joins TRBV19 to TRBJ1-5, with D possibly TRBD1 on 5 matching bases. CDR3 DNA: TGTGCCAGCCGGGACCTTAGCAATCAGCCCCAGCATTTT. Translated, it gives CASRDLSNQPQHF. The full variable domain, completed using reference TRBV19 and TRBJ1-5, is DGGITQSPKYLFRKEGQNVTLSCEQNLNHDAMYWYRQDPGQGLRLIYYSQIVNDFQKGDIAEGYSVSREKKESFPLTVTSAQKNPTAFYLCASRDLSNQPQHFGDGTRLSIL.